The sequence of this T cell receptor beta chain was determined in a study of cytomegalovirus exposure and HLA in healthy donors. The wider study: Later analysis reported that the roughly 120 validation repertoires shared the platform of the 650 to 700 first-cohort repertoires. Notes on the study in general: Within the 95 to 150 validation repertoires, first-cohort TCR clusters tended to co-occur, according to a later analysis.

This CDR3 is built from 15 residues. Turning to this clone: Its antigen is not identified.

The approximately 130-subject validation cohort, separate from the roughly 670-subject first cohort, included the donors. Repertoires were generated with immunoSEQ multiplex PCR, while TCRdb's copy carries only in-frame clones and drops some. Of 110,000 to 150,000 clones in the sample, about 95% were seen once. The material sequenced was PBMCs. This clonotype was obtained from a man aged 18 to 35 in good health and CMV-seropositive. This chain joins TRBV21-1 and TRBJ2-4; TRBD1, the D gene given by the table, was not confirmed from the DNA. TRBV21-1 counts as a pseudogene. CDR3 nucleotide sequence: TGTGCCAGCACCGGGGGGACAGGACTCAAAAACATTCAGTACTTC. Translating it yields CASTGGTGLKNIQYF.